These T cell receptor beta chains were read from a single sample in a study of blood T cell repertoires in COVID-19. Profiled with immunoSEQ multiplex PCR; TCRdb holds only in-frame clones, not every one. Here the sample spans about 400,000 clones, 89% being singletons. What was sequenced was PBMCs or T cells enriched from blood (not recorded which). These receptors all stem from a woman younger than 45 who had recovered from COVID-19. Each CDR3 is given with its conserved first and last residue. The D gene is left open where the match is weak. Only some rows state a clone size, as once, few, many or a class for expanded clones.

length	size	V	J	D	DNA	CDR3
16	once	TRBV7-3	TRBJ1-1	TRBD1	TGTGCCAGCAGCTTGTGGACAGGGGTCATGAACACTGAAGCTTTCTTT	CASSLWTGVMNTEAFF
16	-	TRBV5-4	TRBJ2-1	TRBD2	TGTGCCAGCAGCCTGGGACTAGCGGGAATTAGCAATGAGCAGTTCTTC	CASSLGLAGISNEQFF
15	-	TRBV6-5	TRBJ1-2	-	TGTGCCAGCAGTCGCCAGGACGGGAGCATCTATGGCTACACCTTC	CASSRQDGSIYGYTF
13	-	TRBV4-2	TRBJ1-1	-	TGTGCCAGCAGCCACACAGGTAACACTGAAGCTTTCTTT	CASSHTGNTEAFF
15	-	TRBV28	TRBJ2-3	-	TGTGCCAGCAGTAAGGGCCTAGCTAGCACAGATACGCAGTATTTT	CASSKGLASTDTQYF
18	-	TRBV18	TRBJ1-6	TRBD1	TGTGCCAGCTCAGAAGGTCTACCAGGGGGAGCCTATAATTCACCCCTCCACTTT	CASSEGLPGGAYNSPLHF
15	-	TRBV11-1	TRBJ2-1	-	TGTGCCAGCACCCAAGCGGACCCTCGCTACAATGAGCAGTTCTTC	CASTQADPRYNEQFF
15	-	TRBV6-7	TRBJ1-1	TRBD1	TGTGCCAGGGCGCTAAGACGGACAGGGAGCACTGAAGCTTTCTTT	CARALRRTGSTEAFF
15	-	TRBV2	TRBJ2-1	TRBD2	TGTGCCAGCAGTGACGGCGGGGGGACCTCCAATGAGCAGTTCTTC	CASSDGGGTSNEQFF
12	-	TRBV29-1	TRBJ1-2	-	TGCAGCGTTGGAGGGTCGAACTATGGCTACACCTTC	CSVGGSNYGYTF
13	-	TRBV6-5	TRBJ1-2	TRBD1	TGTGCCAGCAGTCGGACAGGGGCAGGCGGCTACACCTTC	CASSRTGAGGYTF
21	-	TRBV18	TRBJ2-2	TRBD2	TGTGCCAGCTCACCACCTGGGACCCCAGGCGAGCGGGAGGTTGTCACCGGGGAGCTGTTTTTT	CASSPPGTPGEREVVTGELFF
13	-	TRBV6-1	TRBJ2-1	-	TGTGCCAGCAGTGATACTATTGCGGAGGAGCAGTTCTTC	CASSDTIAEEQFF
13	-	TRBV29-1	TRBJ2-2	-	TGCAGCGTTGAAGTAGATCGTCCCGGGGAGCTGTTTTTT	CSVEVDRPGELFF
14	-	TRBV7-6	TRBJ2-7	TRBD2	TGTGCCAGCAGCCTCGGGGGGTTAGGGTACGAGCAGTACTTC	CASSLGGLGYEQYF
14	-	TRBV4-1	TRBJ2-5	-	TGCGCCAGCAGCCAAGAGCGGTCCCAAGAGACCCAGTACTTC	CASSQERSQETQYF
11	-	TRBV5-6	TRBJ2-1	-	TGTGCCAGCAGAGCCCGAAATGAGCAGTTCTTC	CASRARNEQFF
14	-	TRBV7-2	TRBJ2-1	-	TGTGCCAGCAGCTTAAGCGTCACCGGAAATGAGCAGTTCTTC	CASSLSVTGNEQFF
16	-	TRBV5-4	TRBJ2-5	TRBD2	TGTGCCAGCAGTCGTAGACTAGCGGGGGGGCCAGGGACCCAGTACTTC	CASSRRLAGGPGTQYF
14	-	TRBV27	TRBJ1-5	-	TGTGCCAGCAGGCGGGGGCTTGGCAATCAGCCCCAGCATTTT	CASRRGLGNQPQHF
14	once	TRBV6-2/TRBV6-3	TRBJ1-2	-	TGTGCCAGCAGTAGGGTCGGGGGAGACTATGGCTACACCTTC	CASSRVGGDYGYTF
15	-	TRBV18	TRBJ1-4	-	TGTGCCAGCTCACTCGGGGTTGCAACTAATGAAAAACTGTTTTTT	CASSLGVATNEKLFF
19	-	TRBV7-2	TRBJ2-6	TRBD1	TGTGCCAGCAGCTTAGTGAGGGACAGAGGTTTGTCTGGGGCCAACGTCCTGACTTTC	CASSLVRDRGLSGANVLTF
18	-	TRBV9	TRBJ2-2	TRBD1	TGTGCCAGCAGCTCCCACCCATCGGGACAGGGGAACACCGGGGAGCTGTTTTTT	CASSSHPSGQGNTGELFF
14	-	TRBV6-6	TRBJ1-5	-	TGTGCCAGCAGTTACCCGGGGTCCCAACAGCCCCAGCATTTT	CASSYPGSQQPQHF
16	-	TRBV19	TRBJ1-3	-	TGTGCCAGTAGTATACTCGGGACACACTCTGGAAACACCATATATTTT	CASSILGTHSGNTIYF
14	-	TRBV6-2/TRBV6-3	TRBJ1-5	-	TGTGCCAGCAGCCATCGCAGGGGCACTCAGCCCCAGCATTTT	CASSHRRGTQPQHF
16	once	TRBV19	TRBJ1-5	-	TGTGCCAGTAGCGCCCACAGGGCTCATAGCAATCAGCCCCAGCATTTT	CASSAHRAHSNQPQHF
15	-	TRBV28	TRBJ1-2	-	TGTGCCAGCAGTCCTTTAGGAGTGGGGGCCTATGGCTACACCTTC	CASSPLGVGAYGYTF
14	-	TRBV7-9	TRBJ1-2	-	TGTGCCAGCAGCTTGATGGACAGAGGAAATGGCTACACCTTC	CASSLMDRGNGYTF
15	-	TRBV7-3	TRBJ1-5	-	TGTGCCAGCAGCTTCCCGGGACTAGTCAATCAGCCCCAGCATTTT	CASSFPGLVNQPQHF
17	-	TRBV7-2	TRBJ1-5	TRBD1	TGTGCCAGCAGCTTAGCGGCGGGGACAGTGGTCGGTCAGCCCCAGCATTTT	CASSLAAGTVVGQPQHF
18	-	TRBV30	TRBJ1-2	-	TGTGCCTGGAGTGTGGCGACAGGCCAACTAATAGCTAACTATGGCTACACCTTC	CAWSVATGQLIANYGYTF
18	-	TRBV24-1	TRBJ2-1	-	TGTGCCACCAGTGATTCCCAGAAACAGGGAATCCCCTACAATGAGCAGTTCTTC	CATSDSQKQGIPYNEQFF
14	-	TRBV24-1	TRBJ2-7	TRBD2	TGTGCCACCAGCGGGACTAGCGGAACCTACGAGCAGTACTTC	CATSGTSGTYEQYF
18	-	TRBV7-6	TRBJ1-3	-	TGTGCCAGCACCTCCTATTCCGGGGGAGAACCATCTGGAAACACCATATATTTT	CASTSYSGGEPSGNTIYF
13	-	TRBV9	TRBJ2-1	-	TGTGCCAGCAGCCCCGGGGGGGACAGGGTGGAGTTCTTC	CASSPGGDRVEFF
17	once	TRBV9	TRBJ2-7	TRBD2	TGTGCCAGCAGCGTAGATTCGAGCGGGGGGGCTCTGAACGAGCAGTACTTC	CASSVDSSGGALNEQYF
14	-	TRBV30	TRBJ1-4	-	TGTGCCTGGAGTGTACAGGGCGCTGGTGAAAAACTGTTTTTT	CAWSVQGAGEKLFF
17	-	TRBV9	TRBJ1-6	TRBD1	TGTGCCAGCAGCGCCCACGGGACAGAGATCTATAATTCACCCCTCCACTTT	CASSAHGTEIYNSPLHF
13	-	TRBV7-8	TRBJ2-1	TRBD2	TGTGCCAGCAGCTGGGGGGGTGCGAATGAGCAGTTCTTC	CASSWGGANEQFF
15	-	TRBV5-1	TRBJ2-7	-	TGCGCCAGCAGCTTCAGGGGCCCGAGCTCCTACGAGCAGTACTTC	CASSFRGPSSYEQYF
15	once	TRBV18	TRBJ2-2	TRBD1	TGTGCCAGCTCACGGGACAGCGCCGGAGCCGGGGAGCTGTTTTTT	CASSRDSAGAGELFF
18	-	TRBV4-1	TRBJ2-6	TRBD1	TGCGCCAGCAGCCAAGCACGAGGACAGGCTACTGGGGCCAACGTCCTGACTTTC	CASSQARGQATGANVLTF
16	-	TRBV5-4	TRBJ2-1	-	TGTGCCAGCAGCCCGGCACCGACTCACCGCTCCAATGAGCAGTTCTTC	CASSPAPTHRSNEQFF
16	-	TRBV28	TRBJ1-5	TRBD1	TGTGCCAGCACCAGCGGGGGACAGCGCATCAATCAGCCCCAGCATTTT	CASTSGGQRINQPQHF